The source of this TCR beta chain is a study of T cells in Graves' hyperthyroidism and ophthalmopathy (dated by TCRdb to about 2019). Looking at the study overall: Peripheral blood was collected at initial diagnosis, before any treatment. TCR Vbeta CDR3 sequencing of 135 peripheral blood samples (around 45 ophthalmopathy, 75 or so hyperthyroidism and roughly 17 progressor patients) is reported in the paper. After blood sampling, hyperthyroidism patients were treated with methimazole at a starting dose of 30 mg daily, and ophthalmopathy patients were treated with high-dose intravenous methylprednisolone. To identify TCR V-J signatures that set the groups apart, the researchers used a discovery cohort of 100 patients, made up of 40 to 45 with Graves' ophthalmopathy and 57 with stable Graves' hyperthyroidism. Thyroid tissue and blood T-cell repertoires from six or seven Graves' hyperthyroidism patients were also compared in the study. For training and testing, the 100 or so patients in the discovery cohort were randomly divided in a 7:3 ratio. An independent validation cohort of 18 to 20 hyperthyroidism patients and 15 or so patients who later progressed to ophthalmopathy tested prospective prediction of ophthalmopathy.

Here is what the overall study found, with its caveats: No statistical method was used to fix the sample size in advance, and group allocation was not hidden from the investigators. In cross-validation, a model built on a 13 V-J signature told ophthalmopathy apart from stable hyperthyroidism with over 85% sensitivity and approximately 84% specificity, and in testing the same model reached 80%/75%. During validation, the model predicted progression to ophthalmopathy a median of around 7 months ahead of onset, with 70.59% sensitivity and 72.22% specificity. Most expanded thyroid clonotypes (frequency above 0.001) were also found in blood, which suggests that blood repertoires may mirror thyroid immune responses.

Including the terminal cysteine and phenylalanine, the CDR3 comprises 15 residues. Only the CDR3 DNA stays, 45 bases, in frame from base 1. From V the trimming removes 6 bases and from J it removes 4 bases, while the gene matches leave 12 bases of the junction unaccounted for. CDR1 and CDR2 are drawn from the germline V gene (reference sequence): DFQATT, SNEGSKA. Moderately to severely active disease, a Clinical Activity Score of at least 3, a NOSPECS grade of at least 4, and a duration under 3 months were present in ophthalmopathy patients. Patients with uncontrolled infections, other autoimmune diseases, pregnancy or lactation were excluded. Clinical symptoms, serum thyroxine and TRAb, thyroid ultrasound, and orbital computed tomography formed the basis for the diagnoses. Ficoll-Paque density gradient centrifugation was used to isolate PBMCs from about 9.4 ml of fresh peripheral blood. Trizol reagent was used to extract total RNA, and RNA quality was then checked on an Agilent 2100 Bioanalyzer.

Amplification of TCR beta CDR3 regions was carried out from RNA transcripts. For the first round of RT-PCR on the TCR CDR3, the HTBI primer set was used together with the Qiagen OneStep RT-PCR kit. The libraries were constructed in a second round of multiplex PCR and then size-selected and purified. Sequencing of the libraries was done on an Illumina HiSeq2000 using paired-end 100 bp reads. Under the source paper's analysis protocol: SOAPnuke was used to process the raw data, with reads discarded if the reads contained adapters or uncalled bases, had a mean Phred below 15, or lacked an exact constant-primer or identifier match. COPE v1.2.5 was used to merge high-quality paired reads, and clonotypes were defined as unique nucleotide sequences. MiTCR v1.1 was used to align clonotypes to the IMGT TRBV, TRBD and TRBJ reference segments. The analysis included only V-J combinations with a frequency above 0.0001, which together covered 99.2% of the repertoires. The TCS score was defined as the ratio of F50 (clonal expansion) to E x V (chaos), calculated using BLOSUM62-based TCRdist between CDR3 peptides within each V-J. Welch's t-statistics and random forest reduced approximately 520 V-J features to under 15, which were used in a naive Bayes classifier (R e1071). TCRdb reprocessing: public reads trimmed at Q25 with fastp, clones called with MiXCR, in-frame beta chains kept. Under each unique CDR3 protein, matching rows form one entry showing the most common genes and DNA. TCRdb's processing, not the study's, gives the V and J calls here. The sample includes approximately 600,000 distinct CDR3 sequences, with less than 25% observed a single time. The ten biggest clones cover under 35% of the sample.

A note on this clonotype: The specificity of this receptor is unknown. The record has no base qualities; no much larger clone is one base away.

The source material was blood. The rearranged segments are TRBV20-1 and TRBJ2-7; 10 bases in the junction line up with TRBD1. The sequence came from a man in his thirties or forties with Graves' ophthalmopathy. The CDR3 region: CSASPLDRGVYEQYF. The DNA sequence is as follows: TGCAGTGCCTCCCCACTGGACAGGGGGGTATACGAGCAGTACTTC.